The rows below give T cell receptor beta chains drawn from one sample of a study of blood T cell repertoires in COVID-19. Repertoires were generated with immunoSEQ multiplex PCR, while TCRdb's copy carries only in-frame clones and drops some. The sample records 95,000 to 150,000 clones, 78% being singletons. Source material: peripheral blood. These receptors all stem from a man aged 70-80 years with acute or convalescent COVID-19. The CDR3 runs from the conserved cysteine through the conserved F or W. D genes are given only for firm matches. Not all rows give a size; the values are once, few, many and, for expanded clones, a class.

>-|TRBV18|-|TRBJ2-7
TGTGCCAGCTCACCACGGTACGGAGACTCCTACGAGCAGTACTTC
CASSPRYGDSYEQYF
>once|TRBV7-2|-|TRBJ2-5
TGTGCCAGCAGCTTAGGTTTCAGACAAGAGACCCAGTACTTC
CASSLGFRQETQYF
>-|TRBV7-3|TRBD2|TRBJ2-1
TGTGCCAGCAGCTCGAGACTAGCGGGCTACAATGAGCAGTTCTTC
CASSSRLAGYNEQFF
>few|TRBV19|-|TRBJ1-6
TGTGCCAGTGTGGGATACGGGGGGCCCCTCCACTTT
CASVGYGGPLHF
>-|TRBV5-1|-|TRBJ1-2
TGCGCCAGCAGCGGGCCGGCCTATGGCTACACCTTC
CASSGPAYGYTF
>-|TRBV7-2|-|TRBJ1-5
TGTGCCAGCAGCTTGTGGGCCGGAGGGGACAATCAGCCCCAGCATTTT
CASSLWAGGDNQPQHF
>-|TRBV10-3|-|TRBJ1-2
TGTGCCATCAGTGAGTCGGGGGGGAATAACTATGGCTACACCTTC
CAISESGGNNYGYTF
>-|TRBV6-2/TRBV6-3|-|TRBJ1-1
TGTGCCAGCAGTTACGGGGATAGAGGGGGAAGTACTGAAGCTTTCTTT
CASSYGDRGGSTEAFF
>-|TRBV18|-|TRBJ1-5
TGTGCCAGCTCACCATCGGAGAGCAATCAGCCCCAGCATTTT
CASSPSESNQPQHF
>-|TRBV19|TRBD1|TRBJ2-4
TGTGCCAGTAGTTCTCGACAGGGGAGAACCAAAAACATTCAGTACTTC
CASSSRQGRTKNIQYF
>-|TRBV6-6|-|TRBJ1-1
TGTGCCAGCAGTCACGTCCTGGCGGGCATGGGTGAAGCTTTCTTT
CASSHVLAGMGEAFF
>-|TRBV19|TRBD1|TRBJ2-1
TGTGCCAGTAGTATAACAGGGGATAACTCCTACAATGAGCAGTTCTTC
CASSITGDNSYNEQFF
>-|TRBV4-2|-|TRBJ1-2
TGTGCCAGCAGCCAAGAGGCAGGATCGAGACTTAACGCGGGGGGCTACACCTTC
CASSQEAGSRLNAGGYTF
>few|TRBV7-8|-|TRBJ1-6
TGTGCCAGCAGCTTAATGGCAGGACTTAATTCACCCCTCCACTTT
CASSLMAGLNSPLHF
>-|TRBV3-1/TRBV3-2|-|TRBJ1-3
TGTGCCAGCAGCCAAGAGGCGGGTCCGGTTGGAAACACCATATATTTT
CASSQEAGPVGNTIYF
>-|TRBV19|-|TRBJ2-4
TGTGCCAGTAGTATTTGGGACAACCTAGCCAAAAACATTCAGTACTTC
CASSIWDNLAKNIQYF
>many|TRBV18|TRBD1|TRBJ1-2
TGTGCCAGCTCACAAAACGGACAGGGCAATGGCTACACCTTC
CASSQNGQGNGYTF
>medium-sized|TRBV4-1|TRBD1|TRBJ2-7
TGCGCCAGCAGCCAGGGTACAGGGGCTAATTACGAGCAGTACTTC
CASSQGTGANYEQYF
>-|TRBV24-1|-|TRBJ1-2
TGTGCCACCAGTGAATTACGGGGGAGTCGCACCTTC
CATSELRGSRTF
>few|TRBV5-5|-|TRBJ1-1
TGTGCCAGCAGCTTGGTGGGCAGGAACACTGAAGCTTTCTTT
CASSLVGRNTEAFF
>-|TRBV4-1|TRBD2|TRBJ2-2
TGCGCCAGCAGCCAAGAGGGGACTAGCGGTCCCTTTGACACCGGGGAGCTGTTTTTT
CASSQEGTSGPFDTGELFF
>-|TRBV7-3|TRBD2|TRBJ2-1
TGTGCCAGCAAGCGGGGAGGCTCCTACAATGAGCAGTTCTTC
CASKRGGSYNEQFF